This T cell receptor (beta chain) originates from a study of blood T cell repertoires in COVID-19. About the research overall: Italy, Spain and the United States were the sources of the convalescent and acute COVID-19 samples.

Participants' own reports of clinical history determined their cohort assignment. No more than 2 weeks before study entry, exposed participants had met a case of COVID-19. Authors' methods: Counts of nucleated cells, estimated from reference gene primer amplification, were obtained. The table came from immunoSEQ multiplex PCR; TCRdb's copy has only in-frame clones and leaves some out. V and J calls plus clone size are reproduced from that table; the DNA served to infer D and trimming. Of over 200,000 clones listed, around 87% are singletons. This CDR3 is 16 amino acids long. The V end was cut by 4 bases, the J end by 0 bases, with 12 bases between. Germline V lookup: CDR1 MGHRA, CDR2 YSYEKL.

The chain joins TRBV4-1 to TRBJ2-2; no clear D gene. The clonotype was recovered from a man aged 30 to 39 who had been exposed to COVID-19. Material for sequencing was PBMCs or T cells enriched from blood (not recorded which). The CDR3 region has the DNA TGCGCCAGCAGCCCCGTAGTAGCCGCGAACACCGGGGAGCTGTTTTTT. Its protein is CASSPVVAANTGELFF.